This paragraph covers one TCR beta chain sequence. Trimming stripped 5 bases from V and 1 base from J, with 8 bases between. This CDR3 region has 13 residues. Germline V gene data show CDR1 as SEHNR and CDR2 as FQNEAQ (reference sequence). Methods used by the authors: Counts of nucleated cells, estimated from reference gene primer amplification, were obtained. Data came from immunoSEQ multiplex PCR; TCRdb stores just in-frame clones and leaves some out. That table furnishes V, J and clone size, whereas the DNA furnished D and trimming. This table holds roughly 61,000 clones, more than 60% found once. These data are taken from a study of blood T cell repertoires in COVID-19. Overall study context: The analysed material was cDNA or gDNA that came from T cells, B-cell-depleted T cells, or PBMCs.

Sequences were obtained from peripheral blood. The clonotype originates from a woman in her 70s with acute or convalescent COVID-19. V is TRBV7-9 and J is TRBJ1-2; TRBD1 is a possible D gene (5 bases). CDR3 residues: CASSPDSNYGYTF. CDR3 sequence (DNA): TGTGCCAGCAGCCCAGACAGTAACTATGGCTACACCTTC.